The 14 T cell receptor beta chains presented below share a single source sample, sequenced in a study of blood T cell repertoires in COVID-19. The assay was immunoSEQ multiplex PCR, and TCRdb's table has in-frame clones only and misses some. The sample shows 130,000 or so clones, approximately 89% of them seen only once. Sequencing input: peripheral blood. These receptors all stem from a woman between 65 and 79 years old with COVID-19, enrolled during active disease.

This rearrangement joins TRBV18 to TRBJ1-6, with D maybe TRBD1 (5 bases). The CDR3 extends over 14 amino acids. The germline CDR1 and CDR2 sequences are KGHSH and LQKENI. V was cut by 3 bases and J by 7 bases, with 10 bases left in between. The CDR3 bases are TGTGCCAGCTCACCGGGGCTATCGAATTCACCCCTCCACTTT. The encoded protein is CASSPGLSNSPLHF.

This clone has only one observation. The chain combines TRBV15 with TRBJ2-7, with a possible D match to TRBD1 (5 bases). CDR1 and CDR2 from the germline V gene are LNHNV and YYDKDF (reference sequence). The CDR3 has 16 residues. The V and J ends lost 0 bases and 2 bases respectively, with 14 bases between them. CDR3 DNA: TGTGCCACCAGCAGAGATCGCCTCCAGGGTACCTACGAGCAGTACTTC. It is translated as CATSRDRLQGTYEQYF.

The chain couples TRBV15 to TRBJ1-2, with D perhaps TRBD1 (5 bases). Germline values: CDR1 LNHNV, CDR2 YYDKDF (reference sequence). This CDR3 has 14 residues. V lost 0 bases and J 4 bases, leaving 9 bases between the germline ends. The CDR3 DNA follows: TGTGCCACCAGCAGAGATGCTGGGGCCTATGGCTACACCTTC. This encodes CATSRDAGAYGYTF.

This clone was seen just once. The genes are TRBV19 and TRBJ1-5; 7 bases line up with TRBD1. V lost 3 bases and J lost 5; bases outside the gene matches: 4. There are 14 residues in the CDR3. Germline values: CDR1 LNHDA, CDR2 SQIVND (reference sequence). CDR3 in amino acids: CASSIGTDYQPQHF. The DNA of the CDR3 is TGTGCCAGTAGTATTGGGACAGACTATCAGCCCCAGCATTTT.

The sample holds a few counts of this clone. The V gene is TRBV10-3, the J gene TRBJ1-2; possible D gene TRBD1, 5 bases. Trimming pared 3 bases from V and 3 bases from J, leaving 11 bases between. The CDR3 has 14 amino acids. Germline loops: CDR1 ENHRY, CDR2 SYGVKD. CDR3 region: CAISEWGEDYGYTF. Here the CDR3 DNA reads TGTGCCATCAGTGAATGGGGCGAGGACTATGGCTACACCTTC.

The CDR3 DNA follows: TGTGCCAGCAGCCGACGGGGGGCGGACACCGGGGAGCTGTTTTTT. Translating it yields CASSRRGADTGELFF. This sequence joins TRBV11-3 and TRBJ2-2; a weak D match, TRBD2 (7 bases). CDR3 size: 15 residues. The germline V gene has CDR1 SGHNT and CDR2 YENEEA. V lost 5 bases, J lost 3 bases, and 13 bases lay in between.

The chain uses TRBV24-1 and TRBJ1-2, with 12 bases fitting TRBD1. CDR3 length: 15 residues. With V trimmed by 3 bases and J by 8 bases, 6 bases remained unmatched. The germline V gene has CDR1 KGHDR and CDR2 SFDVKD. This chain's CDR3 is CATSDPGQGALGYTF. The CDR3 bases are TGTGCCACCAGTGATCCGGGACAGGGGGCCTTGGGCTACACCTTC.

The rearrangement links TRBV29-1 to TRBJ2-1; TRBD2 aligns across 7 bases. The CDR3 loop spans 15 amino acids. CDR1 SQVTM and CDR2 ANQGSEA come from the germline V gene. V was clipped by 7 bases and J by 7 bases; unmatched bases: 16. The CDR3 reads CSAGTTLTFGNEQFF. DNA for the CDR3: TGCAGCGCCGGGACTACTCTAACCTTCGGGAATGAGCAGTTCTTC.

The chain joins TRBV7-9 to TRBJ1-2; 8 positions agree with TRBD1. The CDR3 is made up of 15 amino acids. V lost 8 bases to trimming and J lost 5 bases; unmatched junction nucleotides: 13. CDR1 is SEHNR, CDR2 FQNEAQ, per germline (reference sequence). CDR3 loop: CASSRPGDRTYGYTF. The DNA for the CDR3 is TGTGCCAGCTCCCGACCGGGGGACAGGACGTATGGCTACACCTTC.

The rearrangement links TRBV19 to TRBJ2-7, with 7 bases lining up with TRBD1. The J segment lost 3 bases and the V segment lost 5 bases, leaving 4 bases of the junction unmatched. The CDR3 has 13 residues. Germline lookup yields CDR1 LNHDA and CDR2 SQIVND (reference sequence). CDR3 nucleotide sequence: TGTGCCAGTAGTTTGAACAGGGGCTACGAGCAGTACTTC. Protein: CASSLNRGYEQYF.

The chain combines TRBV30 with TRBJ1-1; 7 bases agree with TRBD1. The J segment lost 10 bases and the V segment lost 7 bases, leaving 30 bases of the junction unmatched. Germline CDR1 reads GTSNPN; CDR2 reads SVGIG (reference sequence). The CDR3 loop spans 18 amino acids. Here the CDR3 reads CASGIRELRQGGSRIAFF. Here the CDR3 DNA reads TGTGCCTCCGGGATAAGGGAACTACGACAGGGAGGTTCTAGGATAGCTTTCTTT.

Written as DNA, the CDR3 is TGTGCCACCAGTGACCCTGCAGGGACAGGGGGTTGGACCGGGGAGCTGTTTTTT. This codes for CATSDPAGTGGWTGELFF. The V gene is TRBV24-1, the J gene TRBJ2-2; 11 bases are shared with TRBD1. The germline gives CDR1 KGHDR, CDR2 SFDVKD. The V gene end was trimmed by 4 bases and the J gene end by 5 bases; junction bases not matched to a gene: 11. The CDR3 runs to 18 residues.

Comments on this clone: The junction and the germline gene differ at one end; a read error may be behind it. The same CDR3 also results from other DNA sequences found in this sample. The V gene is TRBV29-1, the J gene TRBJ2-5, with D possibly being TRBD2 (7 bases). Per germline, CDR1 SQVTM and CDR2 ANQGSEA. The CDR3 is 14 amino acids. For the CDR3, the DNA is TGCCGCGTGGGGGCACTGGGGGGGGGCGAGACCCAGTACTTC. Its translation: CRVGALGGGETQYF.

The gene calls are TRBV18 and TRBJ2-3; possibly TRBD2 for D (6 bases). The CDR3 loop spans 14 amino acids. CDR1 is KGHSH, CDR2 LQKENI, per germline. V lost 3 bases and J lost 4, with 11 bases in between. The CDR3, as DNA: TGTGCCAGCTCACCCCCTTCGGGGGCAGATACGCAGTATTTT. Protein product: CASSPPSGADTQYF. The full variable domain, with the rest looked up from reference TRBV18 and TRBJ2-3, is NAGVMQNPRHLVRRRGQEARLRCSPMKGHSHVYWYRQLPEEGLKFMVYLQKENIIDESGMPKERFSAEFPKEGPSILRIQQVVRGDSAAYFCASSPPSGADTQYFGPGTRLTVL.